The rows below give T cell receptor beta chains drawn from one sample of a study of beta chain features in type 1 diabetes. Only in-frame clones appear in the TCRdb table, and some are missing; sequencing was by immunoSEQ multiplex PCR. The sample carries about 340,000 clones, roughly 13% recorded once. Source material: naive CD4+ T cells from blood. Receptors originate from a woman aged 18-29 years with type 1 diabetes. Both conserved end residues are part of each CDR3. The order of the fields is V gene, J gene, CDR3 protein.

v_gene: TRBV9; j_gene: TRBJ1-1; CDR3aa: CASSPSLDRGTEAFF
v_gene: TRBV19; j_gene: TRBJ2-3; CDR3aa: CASSTSGSLSDTQYF
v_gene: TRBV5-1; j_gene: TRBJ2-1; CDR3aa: CASSLQTGEGFGEQFF
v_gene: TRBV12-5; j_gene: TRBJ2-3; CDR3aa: CAGSGASTDTQYF
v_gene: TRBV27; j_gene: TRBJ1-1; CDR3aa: CASSLGTGDAFF
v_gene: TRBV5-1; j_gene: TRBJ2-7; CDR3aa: CASSSTGQTSYEQYF
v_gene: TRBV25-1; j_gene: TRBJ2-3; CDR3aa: CASSGSGSLTDTQYF
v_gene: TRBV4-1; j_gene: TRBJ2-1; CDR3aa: CASSHRDSRPKYEQFF
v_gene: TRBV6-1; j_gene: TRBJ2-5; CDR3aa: CASSERKGGVNRRKTQYF
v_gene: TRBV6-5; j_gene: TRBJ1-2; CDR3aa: CASSLHRVNGYTF
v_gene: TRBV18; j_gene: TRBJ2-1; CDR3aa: CASSVRDREANEQFF
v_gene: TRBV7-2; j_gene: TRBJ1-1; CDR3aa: CASRPAGTPNTEAFF
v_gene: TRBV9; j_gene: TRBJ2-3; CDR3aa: CASGTSGSTDTQYF
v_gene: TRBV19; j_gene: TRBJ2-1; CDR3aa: CASSIGQSSYNEQFF
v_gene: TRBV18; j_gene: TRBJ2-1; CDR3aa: CASSLTISSYNEQFF
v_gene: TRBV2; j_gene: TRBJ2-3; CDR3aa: CASSARTGGRGDTQYF
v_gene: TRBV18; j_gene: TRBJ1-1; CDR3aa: CASSPQGGTEAFF
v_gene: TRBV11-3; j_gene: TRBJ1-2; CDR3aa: CASSLGTGITYGYTF
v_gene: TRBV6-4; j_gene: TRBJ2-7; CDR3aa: CAIPLQRTPSYEQYF
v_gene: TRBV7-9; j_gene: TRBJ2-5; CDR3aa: CASSLREGRPETQYF
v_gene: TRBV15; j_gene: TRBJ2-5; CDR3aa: CATSRGGLETQYF
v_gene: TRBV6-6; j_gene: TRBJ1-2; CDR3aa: CASSWAPEFGYGYTF
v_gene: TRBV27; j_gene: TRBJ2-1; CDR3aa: CASSRGAYSYNEQFF
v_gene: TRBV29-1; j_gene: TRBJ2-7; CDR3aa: CSVAHRVEQYF
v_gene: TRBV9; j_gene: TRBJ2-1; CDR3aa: CASSVARGGSSYNEQFF
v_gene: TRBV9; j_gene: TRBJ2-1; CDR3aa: CASGGLAGEREQFF
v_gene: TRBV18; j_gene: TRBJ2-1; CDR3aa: CASSEGLAGGYNEQFF
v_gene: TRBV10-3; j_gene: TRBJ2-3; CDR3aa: CAISVLSWESTDTQYF
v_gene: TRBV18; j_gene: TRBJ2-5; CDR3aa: CASSPGDRGLEETQYF
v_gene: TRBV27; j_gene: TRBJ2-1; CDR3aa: CARTSGRYSDEQFF
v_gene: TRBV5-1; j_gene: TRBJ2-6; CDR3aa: CASGTQGPGANVLTF
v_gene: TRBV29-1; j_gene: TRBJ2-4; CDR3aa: CSPLQGTLAKNIQYF
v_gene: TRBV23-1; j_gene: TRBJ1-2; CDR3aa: CASSRSDSYGYTF
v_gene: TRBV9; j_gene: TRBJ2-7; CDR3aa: CASSVGQGPYEQYF
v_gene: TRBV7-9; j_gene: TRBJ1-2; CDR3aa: CASKQGGANYGYTF
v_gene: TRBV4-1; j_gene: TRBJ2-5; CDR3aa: CASSQGPGQGGPKQETQYF
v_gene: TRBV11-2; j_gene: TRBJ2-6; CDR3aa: CASSLDGGAGANVLTF